Listed below are T cell receptor beta chains from one sample, sequenced in a study of blood T cell repertoires in COVID-19. Repertoires were generated with immunoSEQ multiplex PCR, while TCRdb's copy carries only in-frame clones and drops some. The table includes roughly 180,000 clones, around 85% detected once. Sequencing was performed on peripheral blood. The receptors were sampled from a man aged 65 to 85 with active or convalescent COVID-19. Each CDR3 is given with its conserved first and last residue. The D gene is left open where the match is weak. Some rows have no size entry. The others give once, few or many, or a class for an expanded clone.

clone_size d_call j_call v_call cdr3_length cdr3_aa cdr3_nt
. . TRBJ2-7 TRBV6-5 10 CASSYNEQYF TGTGCCAGCAGTTATAACGAGCAGTACTTC
. . TRBJ2-7 TRBV3-1/TRBV3-2 16 CASSQDRRGISYEQYF TGTGCCAGCAGCCAAGATAGGAGGGGCATCTCTTACGAGCAGTACTTC
. . TRBJ2-2 TRBV4-3 16 CASSQGAGLSTGELFF TGCGCCAGCAGCCAAGGGGCCGGACTATCGACCGGGGAGCTGTTTTTT
. TRBD2 TRBJ2-5 TRBV12-3/TRBV12-4 11 CASRGGVVQYF TGTGCCAGCCGGGGGGGAGTTGTCCAGTACTTC
. TRBD2 TRBJ2-7 TRBV27 13 CASRGLAIHEQYF TGTGCCAGCAGAGGACTAGCTATTCACGAGCAGTACTTC
. . TRBJ1-6 TRBV19 12 CASSPTASPLHF TGTGCCAGTAGCCCGACAGCTTCACCCCTCCACTTT
once TRBD1 TRBJ2-7 TRBV18 17 CASSPFAAQGAQAEQYF TGTGCCAGCTCACCTTTCGCGGCACAGGGGGCACAGGCCGAGCAGTACTTC
. . TRBJ1-4 TRBV7-9 16 CASSRTTGTTNEKLFF TGTGCCAGCAGCCGTACAACCGGGACAACTAATGAAAAACTGTTTTTT
. TRBD1 TRBJ2-3 TRBV5-1 12 CASSLVGQGQYF TGCGCCAGCAGCTTGGTGGGACAGGGCCAGTATTTT
. . TRBJ2-1 TRBV27 16 CASSFPRGYCYNEQFF TGTGCCAGCAGTTTCCCCCGGGGGTATTGCTACAATGAGCAGTTCTTC
. TRBD1 TRBJ2-1 TRBV24-1 14 CATSEMTGLGEQFF TGTGCCACCAGTGAAATGACAGGGTTGGGAGAGCAGTTCTTC
. TRBD2 TRBJ2-5 TRBV7-2 17 CASSLRGGGRSQETQYF TGTGCCAGCAGCTTACGCGGTGGCGGGAGGTCGCAAGAGACCCAGTACTTC
. . TRBJ2-7 TRBV6-5 13 CASSIQGFYEQYF TGTGCCAGCAGTATACAGGGCTTCTACGAGCAGTACTTC
. . TRBJ2-2 TRBV3-1/TRBV3-2 17 CASSQILTGIGTGELFF TGTGCCAGCAGCCAAATACTCACAGGGATCGGCACCGGGGAGCTGTTTTTT
. . TRBJ2-5 TRBV6-5 14 CASTKGQGLETQYF TGTGCCAGCACCAAAGGGCAGGGTCTCGAGACCCAGTACTTC
. TRBD1 TRBJ1-3 TRBV28 14 CASTSTGAGNTIYF TGTGCCAGCACTTCGACAGGGGCTGGAAACACCATATATTTT
. TRBD2 TRBJ2-7 TRBV15 15 CATSRDRGRAYEQYF TGTGCCACCAGCAGAGATCGGGGGAGGGCCTACGAGCAGTACTTC
. TRBD2 TRBJ2-7 TRBV5-4 14 CASSLRGGPYEQYF TGTGCCAGCAGCTTGCGCGGGGGACCCTACGAGCAGTACTTC
. TRBD2 TRBJ2-5 TRBV5-4 15 CASSGPGTTQETQYF TGTGCCAGCAGCGGACCCGGGACTACTCAAGAGACCCAGTACTTC
. . TRBJ2-3 TRBV4-1 15 CASSQEGPAGDTQYF TGCGCCAGCAGCCAAGAGGGCCCAGCCGGAGATACGCAGTATTTT
. . TRBJ1-2 TRBV20-1 11 CSVIRRDGYTF TGCAGTGTCATTCGTCGGGATGGCTACACCTTC
. TRBD1 TRBJ1-1 TRBV28 14 CASLQGSRNTEAFF TGTGCCAGCCTACAGGGGTCCCGGAACACTGAAGCTTTCTTT
. . TRBJ1-2 TRBV28 12 CASSYYISGYTF TGTGCCAGCAGTTACTATATTTCGGGCTACACCTTC
. TRBD1 TRBJ1-6 TRBV6-1 16 CASSENRGSYNSPLHF TGTGCCAGCAGTGAAAACAGGGGCTCCTATAATTCACCCCTCCACTTT
. TRBD2 TRBJ2-1 TRBV11-3 19 CASSLEPSGSRGSYNEQFF TGTGCCAGCAGCTTAGAGCCTAGCGGGTCCCGAGGGTCCTACAATGAGCAGTTCTTC
. . TRBJ1-2 TRBV7-9 11 CASTSQYGYTF TGTGCCAGCACCTCACAGTATGGCTACACCTTC
. . TRBJ2-5 TRBV6-2/TRBV6-3 15 CASSAFAGAQETQYF TGTGCCAGCAGCGCTTTTGCGGGGGCCCAAGAGACCCAGTACTTC
. . TRBJ1-6 TRBV19 13 CASKDTVNSPLHF TGTGCCAGTAAAGATACAGTTAATTCACCCCTCCACTTT
. . TRBJ2-5 TRBV10-2 15 CASSESKLIGEAQYF TGCGCCAGCAGTGAGTCGAAACTGATAGGAGAGGCCCAGTACTTC
. . TRBJ1-2 TRBV27 14 CASSSTGSMYGYTF TGTGCCAGCAGCTCAACAGGTTCGATGTATGGCTACACCTTC
. . TRBJ2-1 TRBV28 14 CASSFNAAYNEQFF TGTGCCAGCAGTTTTAATGCGGCTTACAATGAGCAGTTCTTC
few TRBD2 TRBJ2-1 TRBV5-1 15 CASSLTGGSSNEQFF TGCGCCAGCAGCTTGACTGGCGGGAGTAGCAATGAGCAGTTCTTC
. . TRBJ1-1 TRBV10-3 12 CAISEYRNEAFF TGTGCCATCAGTGAGTACAGGAATGAAGCTTTCTTT
. . TRBJ2-3 TRBV28 12 CASSIGVDTQYF TGTGCCAGCAGCATAGGGGTGGATACGCAGTATTTT
. TRBD2 TRBJ2-2 TRBV2 15 CASGLGLESTGELFF TGTGCCAGCGGTCTAGGACTAGAAAGCACCGGGGAGCTGTTTTTT
. TRBD1 TRBJ1-5 TRBV10-2 16 CASSDYGTGGGQPQHF TGCGCCAGCAGTGATTACGGGACAGGGGGCGGTCAGCCCCAGCATTTT
. . TRBJ1-6 TRBV4-3 15 CASSQGGGRNSPLHF TGCGCCAGCAGCCAAGGAGGGGGTCGGAATTCACCCCTCCACTTT
. . TRBJ2-5 TRBV7-2 14 CASSLWQVKETQYF TGTGCCAGCAGCTTGTGGCAGGTTAAAGAGACCCAGTACTTC
. . TRBJ2-4 TRBV28 15 CASSPPHGAGNIQYF TGTGCCAGCAGCCCCCCCCACGGCGCAGGAAACATTCAGTACTTC
. . TRBJ2-1 TRBV29-1 13 CSVARHNYNEQFF TGCAGCGTTGCGCGGCACAATTACAATGAGCAGTTCTTC
. . TRBJ1-2 TRBV4-1 16 CASSQEPTADRYGYTF TGCGCCAGCAGCCAAGAGCCAACAGCCGACCGCTATGGCTACACCTTC
. TRBD1 TRBJ2-1 TRBV9 15 CASSAGQGLHNEQFF TGTGCCAGCAGCGCCGGACAGGGGTTACACAATGAGCAGTTCTTC
once . TRBJ1-6 TRBV19 17 CASSMDWSGAPNSPLHF TGTGCCAGTAGTATGGACTGGTCAGGGGCTCCTAATTCACCCCTCCACTTT
. . TRBJ1-5 TRBV29-1 13 CSVETAGDQPQHF TGCAGCGTTGAAACAGCAGGGGATCAGCCCCAGCATTTT
. . TRBJ2-1 TRBV7-2 15 CASSFTGEVWNEQFF TGTGCCAGCAGCTTCACGGGAGAAGTGTGGAATGAGCAGTTCTTC
. TRBD1 TRBJ2-3 TRBV4-1 17 CASSQDGTGSFTDTQYF TGCGCCAGCAGCCAAGACGGGACAGGGTCGTTCACAGATACGCAGTATTTT
. TRBD1 TRBJ1-5 TRBV5-8 14 CASSQGQRRQPQHF TGTGCCAGCAGCCAGGGACAGCGTCGTCAGCCCCAGCATTTT
. . TRBJ1-3 TRBV5-6 15 CASSLYRDSGNTIYF TGTGCCAGCAGCTTGTACAGAGACTCTGGAAACACCATATATTTT
. . TRBJ1-6 TRBV28 14 CASSYRVLDSPLHF TGTGCCAGCAGTTACAGGGTTTTGGATTCACCCCTCCACTTT
. . TRBJ2-1 TRBV29-1 11 CSVEGRGTWFF TGCAGCGTTGAGGGGCGTGGTACTTGGTTCTTC
. . TRBJ1-2 TRBV5-6 15 CASSLGAFQGYGYTF TGTGCCAGCAGCTTGGGGGCATTCCAGGGCTATGGCTACACCTTC
. . TRBJ1-2 TRBV7-9 11 CASSFSFGYTF TGTGCCAGCAGCTTTTCGTTTGGCTACACCTTC
. . TRBJ2-3 TRBV27 13 CASSLSEGLTQYF TGTGCCAGCAGTTTATCCGAGGGACTCACGCAGTATTTT
. . TRBJ2-1 TRBV11-2 14 CASSPRGSYNEQFF TGTGCCAGCAGCCCCCGGGGGTCCTACAATGAGCAGTTCTTC